The 4 T cell receptor beta chains reported below all come from one sample, sequenced in a study of blood T cell repertoires in COVID-19. Libraries were prepared by immunoSEQ multiplex PCR; TCRdb keeps only in-frame clonotypes and omits some of them. The sample records approximately 140,000 clones, nearly 85% being singletons. Sequencing input: PBMCs or T cells enriched from blood (not recorded which). These TCRs come from a man aged 50 to 60 in a cohort exposed to, infected with or recovered from COVID-19 (not recorded which).

This clone was seen a few times. The CDR3 nucleotides read TGTGCCAGCAGCTTAGCAGCCTGGACAGGTGGCATAGAGACCCAGTACTTC. It translates to CASSLAAWTGGIETQYF. The J gene is TRBJ2-5, the V gene TRBV11-2; 7 bases line up with TRBD1. The CDR3 contains 17 residues. With 1 base clipped from V and 4 bases from J, the junction kept 12 bases outside the gene matches. Germline V gene sequence: CDR1 SGHAT, CDR2 FQNNGV.

This sequence joins TRBV6-1 and TRBJ2-2; 7 nucleotides line up with TRBD2. V lost 2 bases to trimming and J lost 4 bases; unmatched junction nucleotides: 4. The germline gives CDR1 MNHNS, CDR2 SASEGT. The CDR3 spans 15 residues. CDR3 residues: CASSEQRGSTGELFF. The DNA of the CDR3 is TGTGCCAGCAGTGAACAGCGGGGAAGCACCGGGGAGCTGTTTTTT.

The V gene is TRBV13, the J gene TRBJ2-1, with D maybe TRBD2 (6 bases). CDR3 size: 14 residues. Germline loops: CDR1 PRHDT, CDR2 FYEKMQ (reference sequence). The V end lost 5 bases, the J end lost 9 bases, and 17 bases lay between the germline ends. CDR3 sequence: CASSNRDSLSEQFF. In nucleotides, the CDR3 is TGTGCCAGCAGCAACCGGGACTCCCTTAGTGAGCAGTTCTTC. The full variable domain, in which reference TRBV13 and TRBJ2-1 provide the parts outside the CDR3, is AAGVIQSPRHLIKEKRETATLKCYPIPRHDTVYWYQQGPGQDPQFLISFYEKMQSDKGSIPDRFSAQQFSDYHSELNMSSLELGDSALYFCASSNRDSLSEQFFGPGTRLTVL.

The rearrangement joins TRBV24-1 to TRBJ2-3; no definite D call. This CDR3 has 15 residues. V lost 3 bases, J lost 6 bases, and 15 bases lay in between. CDR1 and CDR2 from the germline V gene are KGHDR and SFDVKD. This CDR3 is CATSDTGGVGDTQYF. DNA for the CDR3: TGTGCCACCAGTGATACCGGCGGCGTCGGGGATACGCAGTATTTT.